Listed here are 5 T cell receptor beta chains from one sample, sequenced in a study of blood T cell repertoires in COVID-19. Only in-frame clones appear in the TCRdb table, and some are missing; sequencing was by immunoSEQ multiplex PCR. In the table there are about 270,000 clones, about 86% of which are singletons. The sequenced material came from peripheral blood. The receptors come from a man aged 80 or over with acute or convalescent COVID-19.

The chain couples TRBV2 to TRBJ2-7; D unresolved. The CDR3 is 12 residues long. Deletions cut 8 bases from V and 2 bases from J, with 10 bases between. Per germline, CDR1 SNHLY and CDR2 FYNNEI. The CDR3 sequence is CASLKDTYEQYF. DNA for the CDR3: TGTGCCAGCCTGAAAGACACCTACGAGCAGTACTTC.

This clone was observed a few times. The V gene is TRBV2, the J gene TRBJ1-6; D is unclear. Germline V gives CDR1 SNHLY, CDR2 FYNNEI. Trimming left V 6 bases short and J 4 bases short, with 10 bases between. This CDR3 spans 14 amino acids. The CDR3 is CASSLTSYNSPLHF. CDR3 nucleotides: TGTGCCAGCAGCTTGACAAGTTATAATTCACCCCTCCACTTT.

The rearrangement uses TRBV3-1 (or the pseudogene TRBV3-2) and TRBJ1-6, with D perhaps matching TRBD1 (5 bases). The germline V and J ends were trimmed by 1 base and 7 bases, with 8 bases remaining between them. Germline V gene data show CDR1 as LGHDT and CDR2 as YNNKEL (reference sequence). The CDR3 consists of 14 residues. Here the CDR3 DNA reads TGTGCCAGCAGCCAAGGGGAGGGGAATTCACCCCTCCACTTT. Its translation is CASSQGEGNSPLHF.

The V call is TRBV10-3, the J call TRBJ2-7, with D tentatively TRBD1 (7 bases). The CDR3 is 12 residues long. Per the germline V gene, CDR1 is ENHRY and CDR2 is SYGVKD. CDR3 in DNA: TGTGTCGCAGGGGGGAATTTGGACGAGCAGTACTTC. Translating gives CVAGGNLDEQYF.

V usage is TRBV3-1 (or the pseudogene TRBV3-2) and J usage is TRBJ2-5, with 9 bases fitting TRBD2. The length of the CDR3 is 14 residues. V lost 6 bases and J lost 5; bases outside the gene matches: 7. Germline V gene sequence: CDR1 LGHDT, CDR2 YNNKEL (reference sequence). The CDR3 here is CASRDSGGGETQYF. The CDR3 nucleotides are TGTGCCAGCAGAGATAGCGGGGGTGGGGAGACCCAGTACTTC.